These 24 T cell receptor beta chains were all obtained from the same sample, sequenced in a study of T cell responses to AZD1222 COVID-19 vaccine. The protocol was immunoSEQ multiplex PCR, while the TCRdb copy is restricted to in-frame clones and leaves out a portion. This table holds some 130,000 clones, approximately 92% found once. The sample consisted of peripheral blood, taken 28 days after the second AZD1222 dose. These receptors were obtained from an adult who received the AZD1222 COVID-19 vaccine.

The genes are TRBV30 and TRBJ2-7, with D unclear. V was cut by 0 bases and J by 3 bases, with 9 bases left in between. Germline V gene sequence: CDR1 GTSNPN, CDR2 SVGIG (reference sequence). This CDR3 has 13 residues. This chain's CDR3 is CAWSVFWGYEQYF. As DNA, the CDR3 is TGTGCCTGGAGTGTTTTTTGGGGCTACGAGCAGTACTTC.

This clone is a singleton in its sample. The genes are TRBV7-9 and TRBJ1-2; D is uncertain. This CDR3 has 12 residues. Germline values: CDR1 SEHNR, CDR2 FQNEAQ (reference sequence). The germline V and J ends were trimmed by 3 bases and 5 bases, with 7 bases remaining between them. CDR3 sequence: CASSFTGYGYTF. DNA for the CDR3: TGTGCCAGCAGCTTTACCGGGTATGGCTACACCTTC.

V gene TRBV10-3 combines with J gene TRBJ2-3; 10 bases fit TRBD2. CDR1 is ENHRY and CDR2 is SYGVKD in the germline V gene. This CDR3 has 14 residues. Germline trimming cut 6 bases from V and 4 bases from J; bases unmatched to any gene: 4. This CDR3 reads CAIRASGGPDTQYF. The CDR3 DNA reads as TGTGCCATCAGGGCTAGCGGGGGACCAGATACGCAGTATTTT.

This chain joins TRBV9 and TRBJ2-4, with 11 bases lining up with TRBD2. The CDR3 is 16 residues long. V was clipped by 0 bases and J by 10 bases; unmatched bases: 9. Germline CDR1 SGDLS, CDR2 YYNGEE. The CDR3 sequence is CASSVDRTSGRGIQYF. Here the CDR3 DNA reads TGTGCCAGCAGCGTAGATAGGACTAGCGGGCGAGGTATTCAGTACTTC. Combining the CDR3 with reference TRBV9 and TRBJ2-4 gives the whole variable domain DSGVTQTPKHLITATGQRVTLRCSPRSGDLSVYWYQQSLDQGLQFLIQYYNGEERAKGNILERFSAQQFPDLHSELNLSSLELGDSALYFCASSVDRTSGRGIQYFGAGTRLSVL.

This clone has a handful of counts. The CDR3, as DNA: TGTGCCAGTAGTATAGCGCGGGACAGTCTATCTATTGGGGAGCTGTTTTTT. This codes for CASSIARDSLSIGELFF. The chain links TRBV19 to TRBJ2-2; D is perhaps TRBD1 (7 bases). The CDR3 totals 17 residues. The V end was cut by 1 base, the J end by 8 bases, with 20 bases between. Germline V lookup: CDR1 LNHDA, CDR2 SQIVND (reference sequence).

The chain is built from TRBV5-4 and TRBJ1-2, with D tentatively TRBD1 (5 bases). Trimming took 2 bases from V and 1 from J, leaving 9 bases between them. Germline V gene lookup returns CDR1 SGHNT and CDR2 YYREEE (reference sequence). The length of the CDR3 is 14 residues. The CDR3 here is CASSFPGGNYGYTF. DNA of the CDR3: TGTGCCAGCAGCTTCCCGGGGGGTAACTATGGCTACACCTTC.

The gene calls are TRBV7-8 and TRBJ1-2; possible D gene TRBD1, 6 bases. The V and J ends lost 5 bases and 6 bases respectively, with 13 bases between them. The CDR3 spans 13 residues. From germline, CDR1 is SGHVS and CDR2 FQNEAQ. CDR3: CASSPTGTHGYTF. In DNA form, the CDR3 reads TGTGCCAGCAGCCCTACAGGGACCCATGGCTACACCTTC.

CDR3 coding DNA: TGTGCCCTACAGGCGGCCCTGACTGAAGCTTTCTTT. Amino acids: CALQAALTEAFF. The chain couples TRBV30 to TRBJ1-1, with D maybe TRBD1 (5 bases). The CDR3 has 12 residues. In germline, CDR1 is GTSNPN, CDR2 SVGIG (reference sequence). Trimming removed 8 bases from V and 5 bases from J, with 15 bases in between.

V gene TRBV19 combines with J gene TRBJ2-5; 7 bases fit TRBD1. Germline V gene sequence: CDR1 LNHDA, CDR2 SQIVND (reference sequence). Unmatched junction bases numbered 12, after V lost 4 bases and J lost 10 bases. This CDR3 has 14 amino acids. For the CDR3, the DNA is TGTGCCAGTAGTACCCAAACAGGGGCCCGAGACCAGTACTTC. It codes for CASSTQTGARDQYF.

The chain employs TRBV18 and TRBJ1-6, with D perhaps TRBD1 (5 bases). This CDR3 contains 16 residues. Trimming cost V 6 bases and J 6 bases, with 18 bases left between them. Germline V lookup: CDR1 KGHSH, CDR2 LQKENI. This chain's CDR3 is CASSLDSPVPNSPLHF. DNA of the CDR3: TGTGCCAGCTCGCTCGACAGTCCGGTCCCTAATTCACCCCTCCACTTT.

V and J are TRBV5-1 and TRBJ2-2, with 7 bases matching TRBD1. From germline, CDR1 is SGHRS and CDR2 YFSETQ. The CDR3 has 14 amino acids. Trimming took 1 base from V and 3 from J; bases not matched to a gene: 0. CDR3 loop: CASSLTGDTGELFF. CDR3 coding DNA: TGCGCCAGCAGCTTGACAGGGGACACCGGGGAGCTGTTTTTT.

A single count supports this clone. The rearrangement links TRBV4-1 to TRBJ1-2; 8 bases match TRBD1. CDR1 is MGHRA and CDR2 is YSYEKL in the germline V gene. The CDR3 runs 15 residues. Losses at the gene ends were 1 base for V and 0 bases for J; bases not matched to a gene: 1. CDR3 protein: CASSQGQGSNYGYTF. CDR3 nucleotides: TGCGCCAGCAGCCAAGGACAGGGGTCTAACTATGGCTACACCTTC.

The CDR3 DNA follows: TGCGCCAGCAACCCGGGACAGACGGCGAACACCGGGGAGCTGTTTTTT. Translation: CASNPGQTANTGELFF. This chain links TRBV5-1 with TRBJ2-2, with 7 positions matching TRBD1. The V gene's germline CDR1 is SGHRS and CDR2 YFSETQ. Losses at the gene ends were 6 bases for V and 0 bases for J; bases not matched to a gene: 8. This CDR3 contains 16 residues.

A single count supports this clone. The chain carries TRBV3-1 (or the pseudogene TRBV3-2) and TRBJ1-2; no clear D gene. The CDR3 loop spans 13 amino acids. The V end was cut by 2 bases, the J end by 8 bases, with 12 bases between. Germline V gene data show CDR1 as LGHDT and CDR2 as YNNKEL (reference sequence). The CDR3 nucleotides are TGTGCCAGCAGCCAACGAGTCTCGGGCGGCTACACCTTC. Its translation is CASSQRVSGGYTF.

The chain recombines TRBV29-1 with TRBJ1-4; 12 nucleotides line up with TRBD1. The germline V gene has CDR1 SQVTM and CDR2 ANQGSEA. Trimming at V came to 0 bases and at J to 3 bases, leaving 2 bases not matched to a gene. This CDR3 contains 16 residues. The CDR3 DNA follows: TGCAGCGTTGAAGAGGGACAGGGGGCGGCTAATGAAAAACTGTTTTTT. Translated: CSVEEGQGAANEKLFF.

The chain carries TRBV24-1 and TRBJ1-3, with 7 nucleotides matching TRBD1. CDR1 is KGHDR and CDR2 is SFDVKD in the germline V gene. The length of the CDR3 is 15 residues. Trimming took 2 bases from V and 4 from J; bases not matched to a gene: 4. The CDR3 region has the DNA TGTGCCACCAGTGATTCGACAGGGTCAGGAAACACCATATATTTT. Amino acid sequence: CATSDSTGSGNTIYF.

The chain combines TRBV30 with TRBJ1-2, with D maybe TRBD1 (6 bases). CDR3 length: 12 amino acids. Per the germline V gene, CDR1 is GTSNPN and CDR2 is SVGIG (reference sequence). V lost 1 base, J lost 7 bases, and 10 bases lay in between. The DNA of the CDR3 is TGTGCCTGGAGTGCGGACAGAAGTGGCTACACCTTC. This sequence encodes CAWSADRSGYTF.

For the CDR3, the DNA is TGTGCCAGCGAATCTAGCAATCAGCCCCAGCATTTT. This sequence encodes CASESSNQPQHF. V gene TRBV28 combines with J gene TRBJ1-5; D is uncertain. This CDR3 is 12 amino acids long. Trimming took off 8 bases at V and 0 bases at J, with 5 bases between the two ends. Germline lookup yields CDR1 MDHEN and CDR2 SYDVKM.

The chain couples TRBV2 to TRBJ1-1; 7 nucleotides match TRBD1. V trimming: 10 bases; J trimming: 1 base; junction bases outside the gene matches: 6. Germline V gene lookup returns CDR1 SNHLY and CDR2 FYNNEI. This CDR3 region has 13 residues. CDR3 region: CANPQGWNTEAFF. CDR3 nucleotides: TGTGCCAACCCACAGGGGTGGAACACTGAAGCTTTCTTT.

The V and J genes are TRBV7-3 and TRBJ2-3; no clear D gene. Germline-derived CDR1 and CDR2 are SGHTA and FQGTGA. This CDR3 has 14 amino acids. Trimming shortened V by 5 bases and J by 2 bases, and 11 bases separated the two germline ends. In DNA form, the CDR3 reads TGTGCCAGCAGCCCCGGTAGATCCACAGATACGCAGTATTTT. Its protein is CASSPGRSTDTQYF.

The chain combines TRBV6-1 with TRBJ2-7; TRBD2 might be the D (6 bases). V lost 3 bases, J lost 9 bases, and 15 bases lay in between. CDR1 is MNHNS, CDR2 SASEGT, per germline. This CDR3 is 13 amino acids long. The CDR3 spells CASSEAEGTGQYF. Here the CDR3 DNA reads TGTGCCAGCAGTGAGGCGGAGGGAACAGGGCAGTACTTC.

The chain employs TRBV4-3 and TRBJ1-2, with D unclear. This CDR3 is built from 13 residues. V lost 4 bases and J 2 bases, leaving 8 bases between the germline ends. Germline CDR1 and CDR2: LGHNA and YSLEER. CDR3: CASSPRRNYGYTF. DNA for the CDR3: TGCGCCAGCAGCCCCAGGCGGAACTATGGCTACACCTTC.

The CDR3, as DNA: TGCAGTGCTAGTCGCGCGGGAGGTGATACGCAGTATTTT. This translates into CSASRAGGDTQYF. V gene TRBV20-1 combines with J gene TRBJ2-3; 8 bases align to TRBD2. The CDR3 covers 13 residues. Germline CDR1 reads DFQATT; CDR2 reads SNEGSKA (reference sequence). V trimming: 3 bases; J trimming: 6 bases; junction bases outside the gene matches: 5.

The J gene is TRBJ1-5, the V gene TRBV12-3 or TRBV12-4; D possibly corresponds to TRBD1 (5 bases). The CDR3 totals 13 residues. V lost 3 bases, J lost 7 bases, and 10 bases lay in between. Here the CDR3 reads CASSFRGPQPQHF. CDR3 DNA sequence: TGTGCCAGCAGTTTTCGGGGCCCACAGCCCCAGCATTTT.